This TCR beta chain originates from a study of T-cell reconstitution after alpha-beta-depleted transplantation in children. The authors prepared the TCRbeta library with unique molecular identifiers. TCRdb analysed the PCR reads with MiXCR anew, one entry per CDR3 protein. The table lists around 200,000 distinct CDR3 sequences, approximately 10% of them singletons. The V gene's germline CDR1 is MNHNS and CDR2 SASEGT. CDR3 length: 18 residues. Between the trimmed V and J ends, which lost 6 bases and 0 bases, there was a span of 18 bases. V is TRBV6-1 and J is TRBJ2-6; the D gene is possibly TRBD2 (6 bases). The sample here was PBMCs from the stem cell graft donor, taken from the stem cell graft. The clonotype comes from a human donor who donated a stem cell graft to a child with acute lymphoblastic leukemia. In nucleotides, the CDR3 is TGTGCCAGCAGACACCCGCGGGACGGGGGCTCTGGGGCCAACGTCCTGACTTTC. This encodes CASRHPRDGGSGANVLTF.